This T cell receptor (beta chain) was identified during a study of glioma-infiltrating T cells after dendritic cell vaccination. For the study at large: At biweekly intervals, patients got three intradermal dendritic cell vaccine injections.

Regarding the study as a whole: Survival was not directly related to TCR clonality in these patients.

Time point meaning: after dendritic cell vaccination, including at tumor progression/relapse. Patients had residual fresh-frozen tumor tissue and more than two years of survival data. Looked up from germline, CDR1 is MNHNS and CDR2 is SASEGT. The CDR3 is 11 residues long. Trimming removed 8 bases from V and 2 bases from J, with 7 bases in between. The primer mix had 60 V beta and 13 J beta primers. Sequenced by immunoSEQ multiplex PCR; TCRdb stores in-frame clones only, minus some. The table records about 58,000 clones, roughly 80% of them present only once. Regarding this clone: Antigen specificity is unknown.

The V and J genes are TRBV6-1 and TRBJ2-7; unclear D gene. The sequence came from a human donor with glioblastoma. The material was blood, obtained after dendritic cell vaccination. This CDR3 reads CASLRAYEQYF. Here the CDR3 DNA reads TGTGCCAGCCTAAGAGCCTACGAGCAGTACTTC.